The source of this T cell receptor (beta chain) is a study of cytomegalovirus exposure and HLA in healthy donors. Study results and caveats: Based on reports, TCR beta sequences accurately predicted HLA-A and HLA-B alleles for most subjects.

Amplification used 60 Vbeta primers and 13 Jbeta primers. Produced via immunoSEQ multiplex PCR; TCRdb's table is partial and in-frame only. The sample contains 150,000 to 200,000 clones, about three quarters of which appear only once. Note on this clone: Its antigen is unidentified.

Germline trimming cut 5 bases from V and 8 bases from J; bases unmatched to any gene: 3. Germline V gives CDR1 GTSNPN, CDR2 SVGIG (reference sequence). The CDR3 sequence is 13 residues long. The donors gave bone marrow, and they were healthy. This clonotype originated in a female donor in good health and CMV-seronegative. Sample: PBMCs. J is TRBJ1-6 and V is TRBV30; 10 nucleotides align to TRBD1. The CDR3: CAWGDRGYSPLHF. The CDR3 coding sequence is TGTGCCTGGGGGGACAGGGGTTATTCACCCCTCCACTTT.